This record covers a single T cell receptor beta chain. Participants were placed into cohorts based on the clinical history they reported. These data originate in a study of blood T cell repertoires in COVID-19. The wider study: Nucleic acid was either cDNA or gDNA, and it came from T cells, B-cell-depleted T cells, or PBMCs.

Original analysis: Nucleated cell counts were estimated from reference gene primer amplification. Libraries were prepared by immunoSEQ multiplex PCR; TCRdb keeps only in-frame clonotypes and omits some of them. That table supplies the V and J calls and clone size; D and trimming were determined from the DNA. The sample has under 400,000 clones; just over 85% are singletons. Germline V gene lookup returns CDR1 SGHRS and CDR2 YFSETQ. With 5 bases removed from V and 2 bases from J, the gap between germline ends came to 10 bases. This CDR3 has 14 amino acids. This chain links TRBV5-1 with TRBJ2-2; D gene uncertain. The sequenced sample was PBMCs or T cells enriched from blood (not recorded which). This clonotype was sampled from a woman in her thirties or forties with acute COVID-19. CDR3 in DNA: TGCGCCAGCAGGTTCATAGTTAACACCGGGGAGCTGTTTTTT. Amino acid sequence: CASRFIVNTGELFF.